These 17 T cell receptor beta chains were sequenced from one sample in a study of blood T cell repertoires in COVID-19. This table comes from immunoSEQ multiplex PCR, and its TCRdb copy is limited to in-frame clones, with some not included. There are under 250,000 clones in the sample; around 92% occur only once, and roughly 4% lies in the top ten. The source material was PBMCs or T cells enriched from blood (not recorded which). Receptors originate from a woman in her 30s with acute COVID-19.

The chain is built from TRBV7-6 and TRBJ1-5; maybe TRBD1 (5 bases). The ends were cut back, 5 bases at V and 4 bases at J, with 15 bases in the middle. Germline CDR1 and CDR2: SGHVS and FNYEAQ. The CDR3 totals 15 residues. CDR3: CASSPGSGGNQPQHF. DNA of the CDR3: TGTGCCAGCAGCCCGGGGTCCGGGGGTAATCAGCCCCAGCATTTT.

The chain links TRBV30 to TRBJ1-5; maybe TRBD1 (6 bases). The CDR3 is 17 amino acids. The V end lost 3 bases, the J end lost 1 base, and 19 bases lay between the germline ends. Germline assignment: CDR1 GTSNPN and CDR2 SVGIG (reference sequence). The CDR3 DNA reads TGTGCCTGGAGACCATCTAGGGGGATAGTGAGCAATCAGCCCCAGCATTTT. The encoded protein is CAWRPSRGIVSNQPQHF.

The chain combines TRBV19 with TRBJ1-6; no definite D call. This CDR3 region has 14 residues. Germline CDR1 LNHDA, CDR2 SQIVND (reference sequence). The V end was cut by 2 bases, the J end by 6 bases, with 8 bases between. The CDR3: CASSIRGSNSPLHF. As DNA, the CDR3 is TGTGCCAGTAGTATACGCGGAAGTAATTCACCCCTCCACTTT. The full variable domain, with the rest looked up from reference TRBV19 and TRBJ1-6, is DGGITQSPKYLFRKEGQNVTLSCEQNLNHDAMYWYRQDPGQGLRLIYYSQIVNDFQKGDIAEGYSVSREKKESFPLTVTSAQKNPTAFYLCASSIRGSNSPLHFGNGTRLTVT.

This clone was detected once. V is TRBV7-2 and J is TRBJ2-7, with 9 bases lining up with TRBD2. In germline, CDR1 is SGHTA, CDR2 FQGNSA. The CDR3 totals 15 residues. With 5 bases clipped from V and 7 bases from J, the junction kept 12 bases outside the gene matches. The CDR3 loop is CASSRRGGAVREQYF. DNA for the CDR3: TGTGCCAGCAGCAGACGCGGGGGGGCCGTGAGGGAGCAGTACTTC.

The rearrangement links TRBV3-1 (or the pseudogene TRBV3-2) to TRBJ1-6; no firm D call. V was cut by 4 bases and J by 5 bases, with 12 bases left in between. Germline-derived CDR1 and CDR2 are LGHDT and YNNKEL (reference sequence). The CDR3 consists of 15 residues. The CDR3, as DNA: TGTGCCAGCAGCCTCGGGGTTCTTAATAATTCACCCCTCCACTTT. This encodes CASSLGVLNNSPLHF.

This clone has only one observation. Here the CDR3 reads CASSARTGGDLTDTQYF. DNA for the CDR3: TGCGCCAGCAGCGCCCGGACAGGGGGAGACCTCACAGATACGCAGTATTTT. The gene calls are TRBV5-1 and TRBJ2-3; the match to TRBD1 covers 10 bases. The length of the CDR3 is 17 residues. V gave up 4 bases and J gave up 2 bases; unmatched junction bases: 10. Germline CDR1 is SGHRS and CDR2 is YFSETQ.

As DNA, the CDR3 is TGTGCCAGCCGGACAGGGGGCCCCTACGAGCAGTACTTC. It yields the protein CASRTGGPYEQYF. The chain combines TRBV27 with TRBJ2-7; 11 bases are a match to TRBD1. Germline V gene sequence: CDR1 MNHEY, CDR2 SMNVEV (reference sequence). The CDR3 extends over 13 amino acids. V dropped 8 bases and J dropped 2; count of bases not matched to a gene: 2.

This clone was observed a single time. This chain joins TRBV9 and TRBJ1-5; D may be TRBD1 (5 bases). Germline CDR1 SGDLS, CDR2 YYNGEE. There are 14 residues in the CDR3. Trimming pared 1 base from V and 0 bases from J, leaving 5 bases between. The CDR3 loop is CASSVTGSNQPQHF. The CDR3 nucleotides read TGTGCCAGCAGCGTAACAGGTAGCAATCAGCCCCAGCATTTT.

The chain recombines TRBV30 with TRBJ1-5; possibly TRBD1 for D (5 bases). V was pared by 6 bases and J by 7 bases, with 16 bases between. The germline V gene encodes CDR1 GTSNPN and CDR2 SVGIG (reference sequence). The CDR3 spans 13 residues. This CDR3 is CACAGRGGQPQHF. CDR3 nucleotides: TGTGCCTGCGCCGGTCGGGGGGGACAGCCCCAGCATTTT.

This clone was seen once. The V call is TRBV6-5, the J call TRBJ2-7; TRBD1 matches at 10 bases. The V segment lost 7 bases and the J segment 5 bases; nucleotides outside the gene matches: 8. This CDR3 region has 14 residues. Germline loops: CDR1 MNHEY, CDR2 SVGAGI. DNA of the CDR3: TGTGCCAGCAAAACCGGGACAGGGGTGAACGAGCAGTACTTC. Amino acid sequence: CASKTGTGVNEQYF.

This clone appeared once. The CDR3 bases are TGTGCCAGCAGAAAAGGTTGGGCGGGCGGATTTAGCAATCAGCCCCAGCATTTT. Amino acid sequence: CASRKGWAGGFSNQPQHF. This chain connects TRBV28 to TRBJ1-5, with D unresolved. Germline loops: CDR1 MDHEN, CDR2 SYDVKM. The V end was cut by 6 bases, the J end by 0 bases, with 21 bases between. The CDR3 runs 18 residues.

The J gene is TRBJ2-1, the V gene TRBV4-1; TRBD1 matches at 7 bases. This CDR3 spans 13 amino acids. Germline V lookup: CDR1 MGHRA, CDR2 YSYEKL. The junction had 4 bases not matched to a gene; V was cut back by 4 bases and J by 7 bases. CDR3 amino acids: CASSLTGANEQFF. In DNA form, the CDR3 reads TGCGCCAGCAGCCTCACAGGGGCTAATGAGCAGTTCTTC.

A remark on this clone: Additional DNA sequences in this sample encode the identical CDR3. The chain has TRBV5-1 and TRBJ1-5; maybe TRBD1 (6 bases). V lost 5 bases, J lost 2 bases, and 11 bases lay in between. Germline loops: CDR1 SGHRS, CDR2 YFSETQ. CDR3 length equals 14 residues. The CDR3: CASSLQGGNQPQHF. In nucleotides, the CDR3 is TGCGCCAGCAGTTTACAGGGAGGCAATCAGCCCCAGCATTTT.

The chain employs TRBV25-1 and TRBJ1-4, with no clear D. This CDR3 region has 15 residues. Trimming pared 2 bases from V and 9 bases from J, leaving 16 bases between. Germline CDR1 is MGHDK and CDR2 is SYGVNS. The CDR3: CASSEGQAGTKKLFF. Here the CDR3 DNA reads TGTGCCAGCAGTGAAGGCCAGGCTGGTACGAAAAAACTGTTTTTT.

This chain links TRBV5-1 with TRBJ1-5; 7 bases fit TRBD1. The CDR3 extends over 14 amino acids. Unmatched junction bases numbered 4, after V lost 2 bases and J lost 5 bases. The germline gives CDR1 SGHRS, CDR2 YFSETQ. CDR3 DNA: TGCGCCAGCAGCTTAGGTCAGGGGGATCAGCCCCAGCATTTT. Amino acid sequence: CASSLGQGDQPQHF.

This chain connects TRBV18 to TRBJ1-4; D perhaps matches TRBD1 (5 bases). This CDR3 contains 15 residues. With 1 base removed from V and 8 bases from J, the gap between germline ends came to 14 bases. Germline V lookup: CDR1 KGHSH, CDR2 LQKENI. As DNA, the CDR3 is TGTGCCAGCTCACCACGTAATAGGGGAGGAGAAAAACTGTTTTTT. Translation: CASSPRNRGGEKLFF.

This clone appeared a few times. This chain joins TRBV4-3 and TRBJ2-2, with TRBD2 as a possible D gene (5 bases). V lost 0 bases to trimming and J lost 3 bases, with 11 bases between them. Germline loops: CDR1 LGHNA, CDR2 YSLEER. The CDR3 covers 16 residues. CDR3 region: CASSQELWGDTGELFF. The CDR3 nucleotides are TGCGCCAGCAGCCAAGAGTTGTGGGGAGACACCGGGGAGCTGTTTTTT.